The clone carrying this T cell receptor (beta chain) turned up a few times. Its antigen is unknown. This specimen belongs to a study of Graves' ophthalmopathy and Graves' hyperthyroidism. Findings and caveats of the study: Ophthalmopathy was separated from stable hyperthyroidism by a 13-signature model with around 88% sensitivity and over 75% specificity. Blood samples also showed most expanded thyroid clonotypes exceeding 0.001 frequency.

Amplification targeted the TCR beta CDR3 regions, with RNA transcripts as the source material. RT-PCR was first run with HTBI primers, then multiplex PCR in a second round. MiXCR, applied by TCRdb to the multiplex PCR reads, yields one record per CDR3 protein. The sample consists of 600,000 to 650,000 distinct CDR3 sequences, approximately 22% of them appearing once. Certain patients were not enrolled. These were patients with other autoimmune diseases, uncontrolled infections, pregnancy or lactation. PBMCs were obtained from roughly 10 ml of fresh peripheral blood. CDR1 is MNHNS, CDR2 SASEGT, per germline. V was clipped by 6 bases and J by 5 bases, with 20 bases between them. The CDR3 sequence is 15 residues long.

J is TRBJ2-7 and V is TRBV6-1, with D perhaps being TRBD1 or TRBD2 (6 bases each). The TCR comes from a woman aged 18-29 years with stable Graves' hyperthyroidism. Some clones in this sample may be carry-over from other donors' samples. Material: peripheral blood. The CDR3, as DNA: TGTGCCAGCAGCCCGGGACGGAGGGGGACGGACGAGCAGTACTTC. Encoded protein: CASSPGRRGTDEQYF.